The 8 T cell receptor beta chains below were found in one sample sequenced in a study of control samples from healthy donors and cancer patients. TCRdb keeps only in-frame clones here, not all; method: immunoSEQ multiplex PCR. The data contain some 150,000 clones, approximately 92% of them singletons. The sample taken for sequencing was blood. The receptor source for this set is a woman aged 55-70 years in good health.

This chain uses TRBV21-1 with TRBJ2-2; the DNA was not used to check the table's D call, TRBD2. TRBV21-1 is annotated as a pseudogene. The CDR3 runs 17 residues. CDR3 region: CASSKFTGGVNTGELFF. In DNA, the CDR3 is TGTGCCAGCAGCAAATTTACGGGCGGGGTGAACACCGGGGAGCTGTTTTTT.

The count of this clone is one. The V gene is TRBV2, the J gene TRBJ1-3, with D perhaps TRBD1 (5 bases). CDR3 length: 15 residues. Trimming took off 5 bases at V and 1 base at J, with 12 bases between the two ends. Germline CDR1 reads SNHLY; CDR2 reads FYNNEI. CDR3 sequence reads: CASSPDSKSGNTIYF. The DNA of the CDR3 is TGTGCCAGCAGTCCTGACAGTAAATCTGGAAACACCATATATTTT.

The chain uses TRBV19 and TRBJ2-3; 7 bases map to TRBD2. The V gene's germline CDR1 is LNHDA and CDR2 SQIVND (reference sequence). J gave up 0 bases and V 5 bases, and 8 bases lay outside the gene matches. The CDR3 totals 16 residues. The CDR3 region has the DNA TGTGCCAGTAGTGGGCGACGGGGGGTTAGCACAGATACGCAGTATTTT. Translated: CASSGRRGVSTDTQYF.

V usage is TRBV7-3 and J usage is TRBJ1-1, with TRBD1 identical over 9 bases. Unmatched junction bases numbered 6, after V lost 5 bases and J lost 8 bases. CDR1 SGHTA and CDR2 FQGTGA come from the germline V gene. The length of the CDR3 is 13 residues. The CDR3: CASSGTGTGEAFF. CDR3 nucleotides: TGTGCCAGCAGCGGAACCGGGACAGGGGAAGCTTTCTTT. The whole variable domain, filled in from reference TRBV7-3 and TRBJ1-1, reads GAGVSQTPSNKVTEKGKYVELRCDPISGHTALYWYRQSLGQGPEFLIYFQGTGAADDSGLPNDRFFAVRPEGSVSTLKIQRTERGDSAVYLCASSGTGTGEAFFGQGTRLTVV.

In the case of this clone: Within the sample, other DNA sequences also encode this same CDR3. CDR3 coding DNA: TGTGCCAGCTCACCAGACAGGGGGTATGGCTACACCTTC. It translates to CASSPDRGYGYTF. The V and J genes are TRBV18 and TRBJ1-2; 9 nucleotides agree with TRBD1. J was trimmed by 5 bases and V by 2 bases; bases with no gene match: 0. Germline loops: CDR1 KGHSH, CDR2 LQKENI. The CDR3 contains 13 residues.

CDR3 sequence: CASSLGGANQPQHF. The CDR3 nucleotides read TGTGCCAGCAGCTTAGGGGGGGCTAATCAGCCCCAGCATTTT. This rearrangement joins TRBV7-2 to TRBJ1-5; tentatively, D is TRBD1 (6 bases). The CDR3 runs 14 residues. Germline CDR1 and CDR2: SGHTA and FQGNSA. Trimming took 1 base from V and 4 from J, leaving 8 bases between them.

The gene calls are TRBV4-3 and TRBJ2-5, with a possible D match to TRBD2 (6 bases). CDR3 length: 13 residues. Germline V CDR1 and CDR2: LGHNA, YSLEER. With 0 bases removed from V and 4 bases from J, the gap between germline ends came to 6 bases. CDR3 sequence: CASSQEGGETQYF. Written as DNA, the CDR3 is TGCGCCAGCAGCCAAGAGGGAGGAGAGACCCAGTACTTC.

V gene TRBV10-2 combines with J gene TRBJ1-1; TRBD1 matches 7 bases. Germline V gene data show CDR1 as WSHSY and CDR2 as SAAADI. This CDR3 is 14 amino acids long. Trimming removed 8 bases from V and 0 bases from J; junction bases left unmatched: 6. The CDR3 bases are TGCGCCAGCTCTCCGGGACAGATGAACACTGAAGCTTTCTTT. This gives the protein CASSPGQMNTEAFF.